These 13 T cell receptor delta chains were sequenced from one sample in a study of DNA immune sequencing with unique molecular identifiers. Genomic DNA underwent 32-plex PCR targeting all 8 TRDV and 4 TRDJ genes. The library had 12-nucleotide UMIs introduced over roughly 3 barcoding cycles, then a second adapter PCR. TCRdb processed the multiplex PCR reads again with the CATT caller. This sample has nearly 900 delta-chain clones, with roughly 32% found just once. Sequencing was done on a sample of gamma-delta T cells from PBMCs. Receptor source: a human donor in good health.

Only a few counts were recorded for this clone. J is TRDJ1 and V is TRDV1; 7 bases fit TRDD2. The V gene's germline CDR1 is TSWWSYY and CDR2 QGS. The CDR3 totals 16 residues. The V segment lost 1 base and the J segment 7 bases; nucleotides outside the gene matches: 12. The CDR3 nucleotides are TGTGCTCTTGGGGAACCGGGTTCCTACGGAGATACTAAACTCATCTTT. Encoded protein: CALGEPGSYGDTKLIF.

This clone was counted only a few times. Given a far larger clone just one base away, this is likely a sequencing read error. This chain links TRDV1 with TRDJ1, with 12 bases matching TRDD3. The germline V gene encodes CDR1 TSWWSYY and CDR2 QGS. The CDR3 extends over 26 amino acids. J lost 1 base, V lost 5 bases, and 35 bases had no gene match. The CDR3 DNA reads TGTGCTCTTGGGCTTGGAGAGTGCCTTCTTCTGCTAGCTACTGGGGGATACAAATTCTCCACCGATAAACTCATCTTT. This gives the protein CALGLGECLLLLATGGYKFSTDKLIF.

Turning to this clone: A far larger clone is just one base off, so this is likely a read error. Other DNA sequences in this specimen translate into the identical CDR3. This chain joins TRDV1 and TRDJ1; TRDD3 matches at 9 bases. This CDR3 contains 23 residues. In germline, CDR1 is TSWWSYY, CDR2 QGS. V was pared by 6 bases and J by 0 bases, with 29 bases of the junction left unmatched. The CDR3 sequence is CALGGSRGYRGYAGTKYTDKLIF. CDR3 nucleotide sequence: TGTGCTCTTGGTGGGTCGCGGGGCTATCGGGGATACGCGGGGACTAAGTACACCGATAAACTCATCTTT.

Only a few counts were recorded for this clone. A read error is likely here: a far larger clone is one base away. The same CDR3 is also encoded by other DNA sequences in this sample. CDR3 sequence (DNA): TGTGCGTTTTTCGGCTTAGGCGGTGGGCTTGCCGATAAACTCATCTTT. Amino acid sequence: CAFFGLGGGLADKLIF. The chain employs TRDV3 and TRDJ1, with no clear D. Germline V gene lookup returns CDR1 TVYSNPD and CDR2 GDNSRS (reference sequence). The CDR3 contains 16 residues.

Details on this clone: One base separates it from a far larger clone, so it is likely a read error. The same CDR3 can be traced to other DNA sequences in this sample. The V and J genes are TRDV3 and TRDJ1; 10 bases map to TRDD3. Germline V gene sequence: CDR1 TVYSNPD, CDR2 GDNSRS (reference sequence). This CDR3 region has 16 residues. The CDR3 DNA reads as TGTGCCTTTATTGCCGGGGGATACGAGGTACCCGATAAACTCATATTT. Its translation is CAFIAGGYEVPDKLIF.

As regards this clone: Only one base separates this from a far larger clonotype, so it likely reflects a read error. J is TRDJ1 and V is TRDV1; 12 bases align to TRDD3. CDR3 length equals 26 residues. The V gene's germline CDR1 is TSWWSYY and CDR2 QGS. V lost 5 bases and J lost 1; bases outside the gene matches: 35. The CDR3 DNA sequence: TGTGCTCTTGGGCATGGAGAGCGCCTTCTTCTGCTAGCTACTGGGGGATACAAATTCTCCACCGATAAACTCATCTTT. Protein product: CALGHGERLLLLATGGYKFSTDKLIF.

The J gene is TRDJ1, the V gene TRDV2, with 9 positions matching TRDD3. The germline V gene has CDR1 GEAIGNYY and CDR2 EKD. With V trimmed by 1 base and J by 0 bases, 8 bases remained unmatched. The CDR3 length is 17 residues. CDR3 nucleotides: TGTGCCTGTGACACTTTAGGGGATACGCCCGACACCGATAAACTCATCTTT. Protein: CACDTLGDTPDTDKLIF.

To note about this clone: TCRdb lists the protein of a much larger clone for this DNA, which differs at residue 4, so this is likely a read error; the protein given here is translated from the DNA itself. The chain couples TRDV3 to TRDJ1; no definite D call. Germline V lookup: CDR1 TVYSNPD, CDR2 GDNSRS (reference sequence). Trimming took 2 bases from V and 3 from J, leaving 22 bases between them. This CDR3 contains 16 residues. In DNA form, the CDR3 reads TGTGCCTTTTACGGCTTAGGCGGTGGGCTTGCCGATAAACTCATCTTT. Amino acid sequence: CAFYGLGGGLADKLIF.

In the case of this clone: A far larger clone is off by one base, so a read error is likely. Different DNA sequences within this sample yield the same CDR3. The chain recombines TRDV3 with TRDJ1; 10 nucleotides match TRDD3. The CDR3 spans 19 residues. CDR1 is TVYSNPD, CDR2 GDNSRS, per germline (reference sequence). V lost 2 bases, J lost 7 bases, and 25 bases stayed unmatched. The CDR3 DNA reads as TGTGCCTTTTCGGGACCAATGCTGTCTGGGGGATATGCCCTGGGTAAACTCATCTTT. This encodes CAFSGPMLSGGYALGKLIF.

In this sample, this clone turned up a few times. TCRdb assigns this DNA the protein of a much larger clone, which departs from its translation at residue 3; this likely reflects a read error, and the protein shown comes from translating the DNA. In the same sample, other DNA sequences code for this CDR3. This chain joins TRDV3 and TRDJ1; D is ambiguous. CDR1 TVYSNPD and CDR2 GDNSRS come from the germline V gene (reference sequence). Trimming shortened V by 5 bases and J by 3 bases, and 25 bases separated the two germline ends. The CDR3 has 16 residues. This CDR3 reads CALFGLGGGLADKLIF. The CDR3 bases are TGTGCCCTTTTCGGCTTAGGCGGTGGGCTTGCCGATAAACTCATCTTT. The full variable domain, completed using reference TRDV3 and TRDJ1, is CDKVTQSSPDQTVASGSEVVLLCTYDTVYSNPDLFWYRIRPDYSFQFVFYGDNSRSEGADFTQGRFSVKHILTQKAFHLVISPVRTEDSATYYCALFGLGGGLADKLIFGKGTRVTVEP.

This clone was seen a handful of times. It differs at one base from a far larger clone, so likely a read error. The V gene is TRDV3, the J gene TRDJ1; 10 bases fit TRDD3. Germline CDR1 is TVYSNPD and CDR2 is GDNSRS (reference sequence). Losses at the gene ends were 5 bases for V and 7 bases for J; bases not matched to a gene: 28. The CDR3 contains 19 residues. The CDR3 DNA sequence: TGTGCCGTTTCGGGACCAATGCTCTCTGGGGGATATGCCCTGGGTAAACTCATCTTT. The encoded protein is CAVSGPMLSGGYALGKLIF. The full variable domain, completed using reference TRDV3 and TRDJ1, is CDKVTQSSPDQTVASGSEVVLLCTYDTVYSNPDLFWYRIRPDYSFQFVFYGDNSRSEGADFTQGRFSVKHILTQKAFHLVISPVRTEDSATYYCAVSGPMLSGGYALGKLIFGKGTRVTVEP.

About this clone: This sequence is one base from a far larger clone and is likely a read error. The chain employs TRDV1 and TRDJ1; TRDD3 matches 10 bases. J gave up 3 bases and V 2 bases, and 33 bases lay outside the gene matches. This CDR3 is built from 25 residues. Germline CDR1 reads TSWWSYY; CDR2 reads QGS. CDR3 sequence (DNA): TGTGCTCTTGGGGAAGGGTCCTACGGGTCGTCGTACCGGGGGATACGAGGGTTTCAGGCCGATAAACTCATCTTT. This sequence encodes CALGEGSYGSSYRGIRGFQADKLIF.

This clone was counted between two and nine times. This chain links TRDV2 with TRDJ3, with a weak D call TRDD3 (5 bases). V was trimmed by 3 bases and J by 0 bases, leaving 20 bases between them. CDR1 GEAIGNYY and CDR2 EKD come from the germline V gene. The CDR3 sequence is 20 residues long. The CDR3 region has the DNA TGTGCCTGTGACCAGATGACGGGGGCCGGGGGCTCCTGGGACACCCGACAGATGTTTTTC. Its protein is CACDQMTGAGGSWDTRQMFF.